This entry features one T cell receptor (beta chain) sequence. Generated by immunoSEQ multiplex PCR, the TCRdb table keeps only in-frame clones and is missing some. Of around 85,000 clones listed, around 94% are singletons. The sample comes from a study of control samples from healthy donors and cancer patients. V was pared by 0 bases and J by 5 bases, with 10 bases between. CDR3 length: 15 amino acids. Germline V lookup: CDR1 LGHDT, CDR2 YNNKEL (reference sequence). The source is a young woman in good health. Specimen: blood. The V call is TRBV3-1 (or the pseudogene TRBV3-2), the J call TRBJ1-4; the D is unclear. The CDR3 reads CASSQDLPQNEKLFF. Here the CDR3 DNA reads TGTGCCAGCAGCCAAGATCTCCCCCAAAATGAAAAACTGTTTTTT.